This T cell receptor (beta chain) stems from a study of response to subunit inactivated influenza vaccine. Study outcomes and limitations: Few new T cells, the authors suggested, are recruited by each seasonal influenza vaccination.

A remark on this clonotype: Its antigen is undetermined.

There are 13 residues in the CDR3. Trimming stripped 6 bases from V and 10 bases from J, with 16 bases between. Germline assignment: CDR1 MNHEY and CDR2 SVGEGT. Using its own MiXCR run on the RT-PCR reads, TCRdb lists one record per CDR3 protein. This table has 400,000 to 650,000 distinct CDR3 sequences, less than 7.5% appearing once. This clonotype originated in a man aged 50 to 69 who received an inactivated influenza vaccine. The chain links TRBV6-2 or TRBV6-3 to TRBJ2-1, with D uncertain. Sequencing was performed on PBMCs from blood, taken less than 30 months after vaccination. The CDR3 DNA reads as TGTGCCAGCAGGCTGCCCTCATTGGGGGAGCAGTTCTTC. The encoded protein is CASRLPSLGEQFF.